This paragraph reports one TCR beta chain. Its antigen is as yet unknown. The junction and the germline gene differ at one end; a read error may be behind it. The data are from a study of blood T cells in healthy people across ages. With a J-beta primer mix and a sample-barcoded 5' primer, a second PCR ran roughly 6 to 11 cycles. TCRdb analysed the 5' RACE reads with MiXCR anew, one entry per CDR3 protein. The sample lists 700,000 to 950,000 distinct CDR3 sequences, over 45% seen once, with 20% to 25% in the top ten. The study, taken as a whole, reports: Among T cells, TCR beta diversity per million cells dropped roughly linearly as age rose. Whereas aged donors had fewer naive CD4+ cells, long-lived donors had more of them and higher diversity. Underestimates were what the diversity estimates from one million T cells were considered to be.

Sequences were obtained from blood. The receptor comes from a man aged 25 to 40 in good health.

The CDR3 is CASSPGHYGHTF. CDR3 DNA sequence: TGTGCCAGCAGTCCGGGACACTATGGCCACACCTTC. The chain employs TRBV12-3 or TRBV12-4 and TRBJ1-2; TRBD1 is a possible D gene (6 bases). The CDR3 totals 12 residues.